The sequence of this T cell receptor beta chain was determined in a study of response to subunit inactivated influenza vaccine (dated by TCRdb to the late 2010s). In the study overall: Deep quantitative T cell receptor repertoire profiling was used in the study to track responses to a trivalent subunit inactivated influenza vaccine. Results and caveats for the whole study, not just this receptor: According to the authors, only a limited number of new T cells may be recruited by each seasonal influenza vaccination.

On this clonotype itself: The specificity of this receptor is unknown. The record has no base qualities; no much larger clone is one base away.

Trimmed from V: 6 bases; trimmed from J: 4 bases; junction bases lacking a gene match: 9. There are 16 amino acids in the CDR3, from cysteine to phenylalanine inclusive. This entry keeps only the CDR3 DNA: 48 bases, framed from base 1. CDR1 and CDR2 are drawn from the germline V gene: MNHNS, SASEGT. The library was generated by RT-PCR. TCRdb lists the instrument as Illumina HiSeq 2500. TCRdb cleaned the public reads at Q25 with fastp, built clones with MiXCR and kept in-frame beta chains. Every CDR3 protein is listed once, alongside the most common genes and DNA of its rows. The sample contains 500,000 to 600,000 distinct CDR3 sequences, 15% to 20% of them found a single time. Approximately 3% of the sample goes to the ten largest clones.

In this chain, TRBV6-1 is recombined with TRBJ2-2; 9 bases in the middle match TRBD1. Sequencing used CD4+ T cells sorted from PBMCs, obtained around 2 years after vaccination. The TCR sequence derives from a man in his fifties or sixties who received an inactivated influenza vaccine. Donor details come from another sample of the same person, matched by shared clones. The DNA sequence follows: TGTGCCAGCAGACCGGCCGGGACAGGGATCACCGGGGAGCTGTTTTTT. Translation gives CASRPAGTGITGELFF.